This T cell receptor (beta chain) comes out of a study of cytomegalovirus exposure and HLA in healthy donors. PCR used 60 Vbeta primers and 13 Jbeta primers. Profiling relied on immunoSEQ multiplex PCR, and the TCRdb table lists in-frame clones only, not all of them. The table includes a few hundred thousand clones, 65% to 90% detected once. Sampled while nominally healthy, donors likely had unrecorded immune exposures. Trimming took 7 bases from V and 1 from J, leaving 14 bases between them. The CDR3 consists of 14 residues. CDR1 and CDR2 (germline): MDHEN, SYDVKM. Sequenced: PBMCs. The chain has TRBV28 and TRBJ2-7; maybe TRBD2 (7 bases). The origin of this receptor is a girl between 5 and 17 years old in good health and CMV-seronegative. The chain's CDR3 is CASNGGQISYEQYF. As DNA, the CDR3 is TGTGCCAGCAACGGGGGGCAAATTTCCTACGAGCAGTACTTC.